One T cell receptor beta chain is described in this entry. What this receptor recognizes is not known. No quality values exist for individual bases; no much larger clone is one base distant. The High Capacity cDNA Reverse Transcription Kit was used to reverse transcribe all of the isolated RNA, meaning that expressed TCRB transcripts were what got sequenced. Deep immunoSEQ sequencing was performed on naive, central memory and regulatory T cell samples, with an average of around 3.5 million total reads per sample. Sorted cells were lysed in RLT buffer and RNA was extracted with DNase-treated RNeasy Micro or Mini kits, depending on cell number. Each cell subset was processed separately to prevent cross-contamination, with patient and healthy donor samples processed together. Using the immunoSEQ multiplex PCR, TCRB sequences were amplified from cDNA into 87-bp fragments spanning the CDR3 region. Sequencing of the amplicons was done on the Illumina HiSeq platform. The study's own analysis went as follows. PCR bias was computationally corrected using synthetic template baselines, reads within Hamming distance 2 were collapsed, and singletons that could not be merged were discarded. Reads were aligned to IMGT to assign V, D and J genes, CDR3 length, and insertions or deletions at six rearrangement sites. Clonotype counts were normalized to sorted cell number within each subset before computing true diversity and Gini coefficients with the tcR R package. The overlap coefficient, calculated on TCRB nucleotide sequences, was used to quantify repertoire sharing. As a proxy for the pre-selection repertoire, out-of-frame TCRB sequences from naive cells were analyzed. The immuneACCESS repertoire file appears here via TCRdb, limited to in-frame rearrangements. These files lack a portion of the clones; in checked studies, under half of the deficit traces to unresolved V genes, and the cause of the others is not known. That table supplies the V and J calls and clone size; D and trimming were determined from the DNA. Present in this sample are 200,000 to 300,000 clones, roughly 13% of which were seen just once. The ten biggest clones cover about 0.024% of the sample.

This entry is derived from a study of beta chain features in type 1 diabetes (dated by TCRdb to the late 2010s). Notes on the research overall: Mean age, gender distribution, total cell number and subset yield did not differ between patients and healthy donors. Across all samples, about 110 million sorted cells were examined, and cell number per subset correlated strongly with RNA yield. The study compared the TCRB repertoires of sorted circulating CD4+ T cell subsets in recently diagnosed type 1 diabetes patients with those in matched healthy donors. Naive and central memory subsets were obtained from all 28 donors, but regulatory and stem cell-like memory subsets were isolated from only 8 patients and roughly 8 healthy donors. Study-wide conclusions, independent of this receptor: Because the HLA sub-analyses included only small numbers of individuals, any influence of HLA type on TCRB rearrangement was left unresolved. The naive, central memory and regulatory TCRB repertoires appeared to resemble one another more closely among patients than among healthy donors. Because cDNA was sequenced instead of genomic DNA, activated cells with high expression could be over-represented, although the groups did not differ in activation or CD3 levels. At VDJ recombination sites, type 1 diabetes patients had fewer insertions and more deleted nucleotides, which implies abnormalities in thymic rearrangement. In all four CD4+ subsets, TCRB CDR3 length was moderately but significantly shorter in type 1 diabetes patients. PCR might favor shorter templates, but patient and control samples were amplified and corrected together, so any skew would affect both groups equally.

Reading the germline V gene gives CDR1 SQVTM and CDR2 ANQGSEA. Its CDR3 holds 13 amino acids, cysteine through phenylalanine. Only the CDR3 DNA stays, 39 bases, in frame from base 1. The junction shows trimming of 5 bases on V and 6 bases on J, plus 17 bases between the germline ends. A single peripheral blood draw of around 120 mL on average was collected from each donor into heparinised tubes. A BD FACSAria II and a panel including CD45RO, CCR7, CD25, CD127, CD95 and CD27 were used to sort naive, central memory, regulatory and stem cell-like memory CD4+ T cells. All sorted populations exceeded 95% purity. PBMCs were isolated immediately by Lymphoprep density gradient centrifugation and stained directly without culture. So that batch effects would be minimized, each experiment stained and sorted samples in pairs, pairing one healthy donor with one patient.

This chain joins TRBV29-1 to TRBJ2-7, with the D gene not confidently named. The material sequenced was naive CD4+ T cells from blood. The cell subset or site label, read with the paper, signifies: true naive CD4+ T cells. This sequence originates from a woman in her forties in good health. The CDR3 corresponds to CSVLWAAGREQYF. The DNA sequence follows: TGCAGCGTTCTCTGGGCTGCTGGGCGCGAGCAGTACTTC.